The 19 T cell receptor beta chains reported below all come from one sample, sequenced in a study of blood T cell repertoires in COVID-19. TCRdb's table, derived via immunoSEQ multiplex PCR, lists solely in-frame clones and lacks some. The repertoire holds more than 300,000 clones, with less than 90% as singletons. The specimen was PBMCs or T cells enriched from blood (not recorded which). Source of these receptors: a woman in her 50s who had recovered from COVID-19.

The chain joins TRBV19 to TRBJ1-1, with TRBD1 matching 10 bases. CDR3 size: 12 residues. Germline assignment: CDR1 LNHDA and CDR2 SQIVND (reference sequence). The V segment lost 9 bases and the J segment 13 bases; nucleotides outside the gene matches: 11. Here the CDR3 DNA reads TGTGCCAGCCTGGGACAGGGGATACTGGTTTTCTTT. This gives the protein CASLGQGILVFF.

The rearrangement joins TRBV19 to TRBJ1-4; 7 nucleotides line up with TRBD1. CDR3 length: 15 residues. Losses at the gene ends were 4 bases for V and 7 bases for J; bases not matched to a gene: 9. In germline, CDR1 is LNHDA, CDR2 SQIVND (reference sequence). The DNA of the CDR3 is TGTGCCAGTAGTAGCCGGGACAGTCTTTTTGAAAAACTGTTTTTT. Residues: CASSSRDSLFEKLFF.

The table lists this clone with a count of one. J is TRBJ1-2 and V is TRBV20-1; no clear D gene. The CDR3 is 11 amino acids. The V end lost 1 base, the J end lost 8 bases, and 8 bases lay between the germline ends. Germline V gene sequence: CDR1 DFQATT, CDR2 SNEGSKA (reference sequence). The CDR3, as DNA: TGCAGTGCTAGAGGGGGAGGGGGCTACACCTTC. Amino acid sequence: CSARGGGGYTF.

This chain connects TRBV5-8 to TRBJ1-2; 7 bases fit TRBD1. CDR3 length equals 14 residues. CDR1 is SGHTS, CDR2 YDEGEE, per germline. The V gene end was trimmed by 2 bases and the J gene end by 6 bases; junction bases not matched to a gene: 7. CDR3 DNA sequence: TGTGCCAGCAGCTTTGGGGGGACAGCGGATGGCTACACCTTC. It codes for CASSFGGTADGYTF.

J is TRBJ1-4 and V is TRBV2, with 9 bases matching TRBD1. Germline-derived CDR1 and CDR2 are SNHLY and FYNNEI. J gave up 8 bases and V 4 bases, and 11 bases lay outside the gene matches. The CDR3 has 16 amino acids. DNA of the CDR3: TGTGCCAGCAGTGGGGGACAGGACAGGGGCGGGGAAAAACTGTTTTTT. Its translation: CASSGGQDRGGEKLFF.

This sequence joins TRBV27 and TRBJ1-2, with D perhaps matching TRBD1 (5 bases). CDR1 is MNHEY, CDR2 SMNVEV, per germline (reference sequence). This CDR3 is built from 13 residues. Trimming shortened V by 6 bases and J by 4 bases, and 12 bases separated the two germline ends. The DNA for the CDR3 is TGTGCCAGCAGGTCGGTAGGGGCCTATGGCTACACCTTC. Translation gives CASRSVGAYGYTF.

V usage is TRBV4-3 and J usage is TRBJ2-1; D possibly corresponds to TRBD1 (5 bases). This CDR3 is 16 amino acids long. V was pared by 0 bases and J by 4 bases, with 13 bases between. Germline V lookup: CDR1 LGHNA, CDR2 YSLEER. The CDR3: CASSQEGPPLYNEQFF. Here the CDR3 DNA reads TGCGCCAGCAGCCAAGAGGGGCCACCGTTATACAATGAGCAGTTCTTC.

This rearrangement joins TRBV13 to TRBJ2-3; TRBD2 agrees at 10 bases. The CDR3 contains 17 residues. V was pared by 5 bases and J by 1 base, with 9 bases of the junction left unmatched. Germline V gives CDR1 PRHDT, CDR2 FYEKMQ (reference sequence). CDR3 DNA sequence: TGTGCCAGCAGCGGGCTAGCGGGAGTTGCGGGCACAGATACGCAGTATTTT. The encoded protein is CASSGLAGVAGTDTQYF.

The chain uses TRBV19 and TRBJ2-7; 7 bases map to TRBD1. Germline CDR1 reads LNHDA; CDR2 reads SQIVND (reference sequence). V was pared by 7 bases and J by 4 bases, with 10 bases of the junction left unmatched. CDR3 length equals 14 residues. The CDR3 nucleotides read TGTGCCAGTAAGGACAGGTCCACCGAGTACGAGCAGTACTTC. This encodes CASKDRSTEYEQYF. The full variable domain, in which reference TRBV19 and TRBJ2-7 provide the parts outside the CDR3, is DGGITQSPKYLFRKEGQNVTLSCEQNLNHDAMYWYRQDPGQGLRLIYYSQIVNDFQKGDIAEGYSVSREKKESFPLTVTSAQKNPTAFYLCASKDRSTEYEQYFGPGTRLTVT.

Here the CDR3 reads CASSLTGTENTEAFF. The CDR3 nucleotides are TGCGCCAGCAGCTTAACCGGGACAGAGAACACTGAAGCTTTCTTT. The chain employs TRBV5-1 and TRBJ1-1, with 7 positions matching TRBD1. The CDR3 loop spans 15 amino acids. Germline lookup yields CDR1 SGHRS and CDR2 YFSETQ. V dropped 2 bases and J dropped 1; count of bases not matched to a gene: 5.

DNA for the CDR3: TGTGCCAGTAGTATAGATCGAGTTTCGAGTGACTCTGGAAACACCATATATTTT. Its protein is CASSIDRVSSDSGNTIYF. The chain employs TRBV19 and TRBJ1-3; D not certain. The V end was cut by 0 bases, the J end by 0 bases, with 15 bases between. CDR1 LNHDA and CDR2 SQIVND come from the germline V gene (reference sequence). CDR3 length equals 18 residues.

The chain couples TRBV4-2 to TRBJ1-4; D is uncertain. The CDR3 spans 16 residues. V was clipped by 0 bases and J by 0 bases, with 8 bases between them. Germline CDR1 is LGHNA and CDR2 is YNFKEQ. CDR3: CASSQDRSSTNEKLFF. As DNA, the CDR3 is TGTGCCAGCAGCCAAGATAGAAGCTCAACTAATGAAAAACTGTTTTTT.

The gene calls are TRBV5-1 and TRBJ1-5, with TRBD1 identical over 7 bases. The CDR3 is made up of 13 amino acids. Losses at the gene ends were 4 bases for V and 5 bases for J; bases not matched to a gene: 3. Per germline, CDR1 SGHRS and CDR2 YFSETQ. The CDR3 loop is CASSHTGDQPQHF. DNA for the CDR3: TGCGCCAGCAGCCATACAGGGGATCAGCCCCAGCATTTT.

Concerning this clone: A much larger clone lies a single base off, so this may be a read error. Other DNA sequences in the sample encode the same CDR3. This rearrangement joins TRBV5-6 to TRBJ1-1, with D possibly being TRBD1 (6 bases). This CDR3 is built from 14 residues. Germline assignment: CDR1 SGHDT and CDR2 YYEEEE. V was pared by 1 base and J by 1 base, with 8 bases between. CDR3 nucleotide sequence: TGTGCCAGCAGCTTGACAGGGCCGAACACTGAAGCTTTCTTT. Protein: CASSLTGPNTEAFF. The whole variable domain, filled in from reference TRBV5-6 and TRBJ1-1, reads DAGVTQSPTHLIKTRGQQVTLRCSPKSGHDTVSWYQQALGQGPQFIFQYYEEEERQRGNFPDRFSGHQFPNYSSELNVNALLLGDSALYLCASSLTGPNTEAFFGQGTRLTVV.

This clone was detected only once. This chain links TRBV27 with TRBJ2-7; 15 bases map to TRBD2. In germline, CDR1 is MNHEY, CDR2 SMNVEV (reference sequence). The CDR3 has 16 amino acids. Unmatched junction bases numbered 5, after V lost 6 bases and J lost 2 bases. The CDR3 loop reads CASRGTSGGRTYEQYF. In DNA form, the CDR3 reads TGTGCCAGCAGGGGGACTAGCGGGGGGAGGACCTACGAGCAGTACTTC.

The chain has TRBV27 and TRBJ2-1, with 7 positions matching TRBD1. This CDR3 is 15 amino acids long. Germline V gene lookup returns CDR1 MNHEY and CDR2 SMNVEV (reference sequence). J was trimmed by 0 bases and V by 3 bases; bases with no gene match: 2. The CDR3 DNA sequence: TGTGCCAGCAGTTTGGGGGACAGCTCCTACAATGAGCAGTTCTTC. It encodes CASSLGDSSYNEQFF.

The CDR3 DNA follows: TGTGCCAGCAGCTCCAGTCGGGGTGAAGCTTTCTTT. Protein sequence: CASSSSRGEAFF. V and J are TRBV13 and TRBJ1-1; D not resolved. The CDR3 totals 12 residues. CDR1 and CDR2 from the germline V gene are PRHDT and FYEKMQ (reference sequence). Between the trimmed V and J ends, which lost 4 bases and 7 bases, there was a span of 10 bases.

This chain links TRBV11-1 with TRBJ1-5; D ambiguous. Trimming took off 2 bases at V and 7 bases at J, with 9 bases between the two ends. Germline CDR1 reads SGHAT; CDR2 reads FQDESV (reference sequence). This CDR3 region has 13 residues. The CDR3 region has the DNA TGTGCCAGCAGCTTATCGCAGGCCCAGCCCCAGCATTTT. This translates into CASSLSQAQPQHF.

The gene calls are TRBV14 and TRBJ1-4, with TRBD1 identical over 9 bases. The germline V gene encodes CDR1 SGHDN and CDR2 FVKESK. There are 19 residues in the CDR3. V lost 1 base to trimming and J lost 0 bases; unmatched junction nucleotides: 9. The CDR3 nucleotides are TGTGCCAGCAGCCAAGCCCCGGGACAGGGTCTCCCAACTAATGAAAAACTGTTTTTT. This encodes CASSQAPGQGLPTNEKLFF.